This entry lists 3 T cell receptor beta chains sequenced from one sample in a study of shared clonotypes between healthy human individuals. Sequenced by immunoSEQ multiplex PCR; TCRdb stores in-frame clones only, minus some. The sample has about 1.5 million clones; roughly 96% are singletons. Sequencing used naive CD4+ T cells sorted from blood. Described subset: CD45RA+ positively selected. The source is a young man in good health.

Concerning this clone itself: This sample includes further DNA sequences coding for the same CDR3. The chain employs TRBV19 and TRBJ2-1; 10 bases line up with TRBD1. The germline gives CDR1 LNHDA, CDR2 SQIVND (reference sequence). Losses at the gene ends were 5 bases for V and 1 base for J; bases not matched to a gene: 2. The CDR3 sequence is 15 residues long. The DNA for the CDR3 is TGTGCCAGTAGTCGGACAGGGGGGTCCTACAATGAGCAGTTCTTC. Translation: CASSRTGGSYNEQFF. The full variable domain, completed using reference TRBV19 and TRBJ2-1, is DGGITQSPKYLFRKEGQNVTLSCEQNLNHDAMYWYRQDPGQGLRLIYYSQIVNDFQKGDIAEGYSVSREKKESFPLTVTSAQKNPTAFYLCASSRTGGSYNEQFFGPGTRLTVL.

The CDR3 DNA follows: TGTGCCATCAGTGAGTCTCCTAGCGTGAACACCGGGGAGCTGTTTTTT. Its protein product is CAISESPSVNTGELFF. The rearrangement uses TRBV10-3 and TRBJ2-2; D perhaps matches TRBD2 (6 bases). There are 16 residues in the CDR3. CDR1 and CDR2 (germline): ENHRY, SYGVKD. V was clipped by 0 bases and J by 1 base, with 9 bases between them.

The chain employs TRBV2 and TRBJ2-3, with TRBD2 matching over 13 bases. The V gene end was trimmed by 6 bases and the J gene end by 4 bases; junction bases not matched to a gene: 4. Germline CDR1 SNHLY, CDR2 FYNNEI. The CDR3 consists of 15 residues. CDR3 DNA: TGTGCCAGCAGCCAACTAGCGGGAGGGCCAGATACGCAGTATTTT. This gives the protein CASSQLAGGPDTQYF.